The clone carrying this T cell receptor beta chain has just a few counts. This sample stems from a study of blood T cell repertoires in COVID-19. Profiled with immunoSEQ multiplex PCR; TCRdb holds only in-frame clones, not every one. The repertoire holds 200,000 or so clones, with around 82% as singletons. The V gene's germline CDR1 is LNHDA and CDR2 SQIVND (reference sequence). The CDR3 runs to 14 residues. Trimming at V came to 4 bases and at J to 4 bases, leaving 6 bases not matched to a gene. Participants were aged about 18 to 90 years, lived in some 23 US areas, and enrolled virtually. The sample consisted of PBMCs or T cells enriched from blood (not recorded which). The TCR sequence derives from a man between 35 and 55 years old who had recovered from COVID-19. This chain joins TRBV19 and TRBJ1-2; 7 bases fit TRBD1. CDR3 DNA sequence: TGTGCCAGTAGTACGGGACAGACCATCTATGGCTACACCTTC. This encodes CASSTGQTIYGYTF.